The 11 T cell receptor beta chains reported below all come from one sample, sequenced in a study of shared clonotypes between healthy human individuals (dated by TCRdb to 2018 to 2020). The library was made by the immunoSEQ multiplex PCR assay. TCRdb obtained this table from immuneACCESS and retained in-frame rearrangements with V and J assigned. These tables miss some clones; where compared with another copy, unresolved V genes account for less than half of the shortfall, and the remainder is unexplained. The sample table lists approximately 500,000 clones, approximately 95% of them with a count of one. The biggest ten clones account for 0.055% to 0.075% of the sample. The sample consisted of naive CD4+ T cells sorted from blood. The label giving this sample's cell subset or site can be read as: CD45RA+ positively selected. The receptors derive from a woman aged 25 to 39 in good health.

Notes on this clone: One end of the junction does not line up with germline, which may come from a read error. The CDR3 DNA follows: TGTGCCAGCAGTTCGGCCGGACTGACGGCGATCTTC. Translated, it gives CASSSAGLTAIF. This chain joins TRBV28 and TRBJ2-1; tentative D call: TRBD2 (5 bases). CDR1 and CDR2 from the germline V gene are MDHEN and SYDVKM. This CDR3 is built from 12 residues.

The chain joins TRBV5-8 to TRBJ2-4; 8 nucleotides match TRBD1. This CDR3 contains 15 residues. J was trimmed by 5 bases and V by 1 base; bases with no gene match: 5. Germline values: CDR1 SGHTS, CDR2 YDEGEE. CDR3: CASSLSGQAQNIQYF. The CDR3 DNA follows: TGTGCCAGCAGCTTGTCGGGACAGGCCCAAAACATTCAGTACTTC. Complete variable domain (other parts from reference TRBV5-8 and TRBJ2-4): EAGVTQSPTHLIKTRGQQATLRCSPISGHTSVYWYQQALGLGLQFLLWYDEGEERNRGNFPPRFSGRQFPNYSSELNVNALELEDSALYLCASSLSGQAQNIQYFGAGTRLSVL.

The V gene is TRBV4-1, the J gene TRBJ1-1; D is ambiguous. Trimming stripped 1 base from V and 1 base from J, with 7 bases between. The CDR3 extends over 14 amino acids. Germline CDR1 is MGHRA and CDR2 is YSYEKL. DNA for the CDR3: TGCGCCAGCAGCCAAGCATGGGAGAACACTGAAGCTTTCTTT. It yields the protein CASSQAWENTEAFF.

The CDR3 loop reads CASSEALRGPGELFF. The CDR3 coding sequence is TGTGCCAGCAGTGAAGCGCTTCGGGGTCCCGGGGAGCTGTTTTTT. This chain uses TRBV6-1 with TRBJ2-2; perhaps TRBD2 as D (5 bases). The CDR3 consists of 15 residues. The germline V gene encodes CDR1 MNHNS and CDR2 SASEGT. V lost 0 bases and J lost 6, with 11 bases in between.

The DNA of the CDR3 is TGTGCCAGCAGCTCCCATTTCACTAGCGGGAGCTCCTACGAGCAGTACTTC. Translated: CASSSHFTSGSSYEQYF. The chain is built from TRBV7-9 and TRBJ2-7; 11 nucleotides match TRBD2. V lost 4 bases to trimming and J lost 0 bases; unmatched junction nucleotides: 8. The CDR3 is 17 residues long. Germline assignment: CDR1 SEHNR and CDR2 FQNEAQ (reference sequence).

V is TRBV6-5 and J is TRBJ1-2; a possible D gene is TRBD1 (6 bases). Germline loops: CDR1 MNHEY, CDR2 SVGAGI. With 6 bases removed from V and 8 bases from J, the gap between germline ends came to 22 bases. There are 15 residues in the CDR3. CDR3 DNA: TGTGCCAGCAGAACCACAGGGACGGGTGTTCGGGGCTACACCTTC. Encoded protein: CASRTTGTGVRGYTF.

This clone was detected only once. The chain recombines TRBV18 with TRBJ1-5; TRBD1 matches at 10 bases. The CDR3 has 14 amino acids. Germline loops: CDR1 KGHSH, CDR2 LQKENI. V was pared by 6 bases and J by 5 bases, with 4 bases of the junction left unmatched. The CDR3 DNA sequence: TGTGCCAGCTCTCCGACAGGGGGCTATCAGCCCCAGCATTTT. It codes for CASSPTGGYQPQHF. Combining the CDR3 with reference TRBV18 and TRBJ1-5 gives the whole variable domain NAGVMQNPRHLVRRRGQEARLRCSPMKGHSHVYWYRQLPEEGLKFMVYLQKENIIDESGMPKERFSAEFPKEGPSILRIQQVVRGDSAAYFCASSPTGGYQPQHFGDGTRLSIL.

This clone came up once. The chain is built from TRBV28 and TRBJ1-5; 7 positions match TRBD1. The V gene end was trimmed by 4 bases and the J gene end by 4 bases; junction bases not matched to a gene: 4. Germline V gives CDR1 MDHEN, CDR2 SYDVKM. The CDR3 spans 14 residues. DNA for the CDR3: TGTGCCAGCAGTTCGGGACAGCCGAATCAGCCCCAGCATTTT. Its protein is CASSSGQPNQPQHF.

This chain's CDR3 is CASSKFPGQDPGANVLTF. The DNA for the CDR3 is TGTGCCAGCAGCAAATTTCCAGGGCAAGACCCTGGGGCCAACGTCCTGACTTTC. This rearrangement joins TRBV21-1 to TRBJ2-6; the DNA was not used to check the table's D call, TRBD1. TRBV21-1 represents a pseudogene. This CDR3 is built from 18 residues.

The V call is TRBV11-2, the J call TRBJ1-5, with a tentative D call TRBD1 (5 bases). The CDR3 totals 15 residues. The germline V gene has CDR1 SGHAT and CDR2 FQNNGV. The V end was cut by 0 bases, the J end by 5 bases, with 11 bases between. CDR3 amino acids: CASSLEGRADQPQHF. CDR3 DNA: TGTGCCAGCAGCTTAGAGGGCAGGGCGGATCAGCCCCAGCATTTT.

The chain is built from TRBV21-1 and TRBJ2-4; the D call TRBD1 from the table was never checked on the DNA. TRBV21-1 has pseudogene status. The CDR3 sequence is 17 residues long. CDR3 region: CASSTDRENLAKNIQYF. The CDR3 nucleotides read TGTGCCAGCAGCACGGACAGGGAGAACTTAGCCAAAAACATTCAGTACTTC.